The 5 T cell receptor beta chains reported below all come from one sample, sequenced in a study of naive and memory T cell subsets. The beta constant-region primer was an equimolar mix of two oligonucleotides covering TRBC1 and TRBC2. One entry per CDR3 protein results from TCRdb running MiXCR on the UMI-ligation and nested PCR reads. Of fewer than 40,000 distinct CDR3 sequences in the sample, roughly 14% were seen once. The sample was effector memory CD4+ T cells from blood. Subset in this sample: effector memory, CD45RA- CD27-. These receptors originate from a human donor in good health.

This clonotype was counted many times. The chain couples TRBV10-2 to TRBJ2-1, with D perhaps assigned TRBD1 or TRBD2 (5 bases each). The CDR3 has 15 amino acids. Trimming took 4 bases from V and 2 from J, leaving 12 bases between them. Germline V CDR1 and CDR2: WSHSY, SAAADI. The CDR3 sequence: CASSGGSPTYNEQFF. The DNA of the CDR3 is TGCGCCAGCAGTGGGGGGTCCCCGACCTACAATGAGCAGTTCTTC.

This clonotype was seen repeatedly, ten times or more. The V and J genes are TRBV20-1 and TRBJ2-7; 7 bases map to TRBD2. Germline V gene data show CDR1 as DFQATT and CDR2 as SNEGSKA (reference sequence). V gave up 6 bases and J gave up 3 bases; unmatched junction bases: 14. The CDR3 spans 15 residues. CDR3 nucleotides: TGCAGTGCCGTGTCATCCGGGACTATGGGCTACGAGCAGTACTTC. Translated, it gives CSAVSSGTMGYEQYF.

This clonotype was seen at least ten times. This chain joins TRBV5-1 and TRBJ2-7, with D perhaps TRBD1 or TRBD2 (5 bases each). CDR3 size: 15 residues. Germline-derived CDR1 and CDR2 are SGHRS and YFSETQ. V gave up 4 bases and J gave up 3 bases, with 17 bases separating them. The CDR3 DNA reads TGCGCCAGCAGCCAAGAACCGGGACGCCTCTACGAGCAGTACTTC. It specifies CASSQEPGRLYEQYF.

This clonotype was seen a handful of times. The V call is TRBV3-1, the J call TRBJ2-7, with 9 bases identical to TRBD1. Trimming at V came to 1 base and at J to 7 bases, leaving 5 bases not matched to a gene. From germline, CDR1 is LGHDT and CDR2 YNNKEL (reference sequence). The CDR3 spans 14 residues. The DNA of the CDR3 is TGTGCCAGCAGCCAAGGCCGACAGGGGGAAGAGCAGTACTTC. It encodes CASSQGRQGEEQYF.

This clonotype was seen repeatedly, ten times or more. CDR3 DNA: TGTGCCAGCAGTGAGACGGACAGGGGGCACACCGGGGAGCTGTTTTTT. Translating it yields CASSETDRGHTGELFF. The V call is TRBV6-2 or TRBV6-3, the J call TRBJ2-2; TRBD1 matches 11 bases. CDR1 and CDR2 from the germline V gene are MNHEY and SVGEGT. V dropped 5 bases and J dropped 3; count of bases not matched to a gene: 5. This CDR3 is 16 amino acids long.